These T cell receptor beta chains were read from a single sample in a study of cytomegalovirus exposure and HLA in healthy donors. TCRdb's copy holds only in-frame clones and misses some; the assay was immunoSEQ multiplex PCR. In the table there are around 110,000 clones, approximately 81% of which are singletons. The specimen sequenced was PBMCs. The origin of the receptors is a man aged 25-40 years in good health and CMV-seropositive. The CDR3 runs from the conserved cysteine through the conserved F or W. The D gene is left open where the match is weak. Expanded clones get a size class; other rows say once, few or many, or leave the size out.

v_gene: TRBV11-3
abundance: few
j_gene: TRBJ1-1
d_gene: .
CDR3nt: TGTGCCAGCTGCAAGCTGAGGAACACTGAAGCTTTCTTT
CDR3aa: CASCKLRNTEAFF

v_gene: TRBV4-2
abundance: once
j_gene: TRBJ2-7
d_gene: .
CDR3nt: TGTGCCAGCAGCCAAGGAAGGACAGCAACCTACGAGCAGTACTTC
CDR3aa: CASSQGRTATYEQYF

v_gene: TRBV7-9
abundance: once
j_gene: TRBJ1-1
d_gene: .
CDR3nt: TGTTCCAGCAGCTTAGTTTTAGGGGGCACTGAAGCTTTCTTT
CDR3aa: CSSSLVLGGTEAFF

v_gene: TRBV27
abundance: .
j_gene: TRBJ2-1
d_gene: TRBD2
CDR3nt: TGTGCCAGCAGTCTAACTAGCGAACCCTTGAATGAGCAGTTCTTC
CDR3aa: CASSLTSEPLNEQFF

v_gene: TRBV4-1
abundance: few
j_gene: TRBJ2-5
d_gene: TRBD2
CDR3nt: TGCGCCAGCAGCCCTCTTCGGACTAGCGGGAGAGATCAAGAGACCCAGTACTTC
CDR3aa: CASSPLRTSGRDQETQYF

v_gene: TRBV27
abundance: .
j_gene: TRBJ2-7
d_gene: .
CDR3nt: TGTGCCAGCAGTTATGGCTTTATGTACGAGCAGTACTTC
CDR3aa: CASSYGFMYEQYF

v_gene: TRBV9
abundance: .
j_gene: TRBJ2-5
d_gene: TRBD2
CDR3nt: TGTGCCAGCAGCTTTGGACTAGCGGGGGCCCCTGAGACCCAGTACTTC
CDR3aa: CASSFGLAGAPETQYF

v_gene: TRBV27
abundance: .
j_gene: TRBJ2-2
d_gene: TRBD2
CDR3nt: TGTGCCAGCAGTTCTCCGAGGAGCGGGGGAGGGACCGGGGAGCTGTTTTTT
CDR3aa: CASSSPRSGGGTGELFF

v_gene: TRBV6-5
abundance: .
j_gene: TRBJ1-6
d_gene: .
CDR3nt: TGTGCCAGCAGTCCGGGACGGGGGAATTCACCCCTCCACTTT
CDR3aa: CASSPGRGNSPLHF

v_gene: TRBV30
abundance: .
j_gene: TRBJ1-5
d_gene: .
CDR3nt: TGTGCCTGGACGGTCGACACTAATCAGCCCCAGCATTTT
CDR3aa: CAWTVDTNQPQHF